These 6 T cell receptor beta chains share one sample of origin, sequenced in a study of cytomegalovirus exposure and HLA in healthy donors. Primers: 60 Vbeta forward and 13 Jbeta reverse. Here immunoSEQ multiplex PCR was the method, and the copy in TCRdb shows in-frame clones only, minus some. The sample consists of about 190,000 clones, roughly 80% of them appearing once. Input material: PBMCs. The receptors here all came from a woman aged 50 to 60 in good health and CMV-seronegative.

This clone was seen more than once but under ten times. The chain uses TRBV6-6 and TRBJ2-2, with a tentative D call TRBD1 (7 bases). The CDR3 has 15 amino acids. Germline V gene lookup returns CDR1 MNHNY and CDR2 SVGAGI (reference sequence). Between the trimmed V and J ends, which lost 2 bases and 4 bases, there was a span of 11 bases. The CDR3 loop is CASSYRQGGTGELFF. CDR3 DNA: TGTGCCAGCAGTTACAGACAGGGAGGCACCGGGGAGCTGTTTTTT.

CDR3: CASSSTMNTEAFF. As DNA, the CDR3 is TGTGCCAGCAGCTCTACTATGAACACTGAAGCTTTCTTT. The V call is TRBV7-9, the J call TRBJ1-1; D remains unclear. The CDR3 runs to 13 residues. Germline CDR1 is SEHNR and CDR2 is FQNEAQ (reference sequence). V was clipped by 4 bases and J by 0 bases, with 6 bases between them.

The chain recombines TRBV19 with TRBJ1-4; 10 bases are a match to TRBD1. The CDR3 covers 16 residues. V trimming: 1 base; J trimming: 6 bases; junction bases outside the gene matches: 5. CDR1 is LNHDA and CDR2 is SQIVND in the germline V gene (reference sequence). In DNA form, the CDR3 reads TGTGCCAGTAGTATAGGGGGACAGGGGAGGCATGAAAAACTGTTTTTT. Translated, it gives CASSIGGQGRHEKLFF.

The J gene is TRBJ2-3, the V gene TRBV7-9, with TRBD1 as a possible D gene (6 bases). V was trimmed by 3 bases and J by 2 bases, leaving 18 bases between them. The CDR3 runs to 17 residues. The germline V gene encodes CDR1 SEHNR and CDR2 FQNEAQ (reference sequence). DNA for the CDR3: TGTGCCAGCAGCTTGGGGGACACGGCCGTCCACACAGATACGCAGTATTTT. Its protein is CASSLGDTAVHTDTQYF.

The chain combines TRBV28 with TRBJ2-3, with TRBD1 identical over 9 bases. Germline CDR1 reads MDHEN; CDR2 reads SYDVKM. The CDR3 is made up of 15 amino acids. V gave up 4 bases and J gave up 3 bases; unmatched junction bases: 5. The CDR3 sequence is CASSSAGTGTDTQYF. As DNA, the CDR3 is TGTGCCAGCAGTTCCGCCGGGACAGGGACAGATACGCAGTATTTT.

The chain couples TRBV11-2 to TRBJ1-2; 7 bases fit TRBD1. V gave up 7 bases and J gave up 6 bases; unmatched junction bases: 11. The germline gives CDR1 SGHAT, CDR2 FQNNGV. This CDR3 contains 14 residues. CDR3 sequence (DNA): TGTGCCAGCAACCACTATCAGGGGGTGGATGGCTACACCTTC. It encodes CASNHYQGVDGYTF.